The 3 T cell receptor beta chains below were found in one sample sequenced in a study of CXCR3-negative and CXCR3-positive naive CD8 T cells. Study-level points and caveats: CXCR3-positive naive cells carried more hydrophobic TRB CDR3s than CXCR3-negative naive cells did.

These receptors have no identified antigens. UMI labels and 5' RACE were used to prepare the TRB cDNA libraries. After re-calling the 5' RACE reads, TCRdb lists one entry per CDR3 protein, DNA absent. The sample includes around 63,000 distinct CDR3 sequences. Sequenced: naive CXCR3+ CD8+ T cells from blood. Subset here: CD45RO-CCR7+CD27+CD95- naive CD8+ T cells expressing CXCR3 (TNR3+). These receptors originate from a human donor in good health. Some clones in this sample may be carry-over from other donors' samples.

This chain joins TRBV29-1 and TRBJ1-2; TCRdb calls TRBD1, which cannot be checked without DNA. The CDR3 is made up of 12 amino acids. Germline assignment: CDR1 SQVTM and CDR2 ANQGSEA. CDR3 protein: CSAGQGRDGYTF.

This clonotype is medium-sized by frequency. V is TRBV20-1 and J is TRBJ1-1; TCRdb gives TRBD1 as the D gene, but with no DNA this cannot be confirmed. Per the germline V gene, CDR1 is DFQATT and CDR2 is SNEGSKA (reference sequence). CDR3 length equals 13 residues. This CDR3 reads CSASGQGDTEAFF.

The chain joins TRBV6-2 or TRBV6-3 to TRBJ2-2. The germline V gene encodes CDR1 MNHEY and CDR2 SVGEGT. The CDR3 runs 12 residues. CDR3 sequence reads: CASSSSLRELFF.